A single sample is the source of the 15 T cell receptor beta chains below, sequenced in a study of OX40 agonist ivuxolimab in advanced cancers. Some clones are missing from TCRdb's copy, which holds only in-frame ones; the method was immunoSEQ multiplex PCR. The sample holds more than 50,000 clones, 90% to 95% seen once. The source material was CD4+ or CD8+ T cells sorted from blood, sampled in a trial of the OX40 agonist ivuxolimab. The source is an adult with an advanced solid tumor such as melanoma, head and neck, liver or kidney cancer.

DNA for the CDR3: TGTGCCAGTAGTCTCGAGACAGGGCTCTCCTACGAGCAGTACTTC. This gives the protein CASSLETGLSYEQYF. V is TRBV19 and J is TRBJ2-7; 7 bases fit TRBD1. With V trimmed by 5 bases and J by 0 bases, 7 bases remained unmatched. Per germline, CDR1 LNHDA and CDR2 SQIVND (reference sequence). The CDR3 extends over 15 amino acids.

This clone is a singleton in its sample. The chain recombines TRBV4-3 with TRBJ2-7; the D is unclear. Trimming left V 4 bases short and J 6 bases short, with 10 bases between. Germline CDR1 and CDR2: LGHNA and YSLEER. This CDR3 region has 12 residues. The CDR3 DNA reads TGCGCCAGCAGCCCAGGCGTCGGCGAGCAGTACTTC. Protein: CASSPGVGEQYF.

The chain combines TRBV7-9 with TRBJ1-1; unclear D gene. Germline values: CDR1 SEHNR, CDR2 FQNEAQ (reference sequence). The CDR3 loop spans 12 amino acids. The V gene lost 5 bases and the J gene lost 8 bases, with 12 bases spanning the gap. The CDR3 sequence is CASSPTPHEAFF. As DNA, the CDR3 is TGTGCCAGCAGCCCGACCCCACACGAAGCTTTCTTT.

This chain connects TRBV27 to TRBJ2-3; unclear D gene. V shed 2 bases and J shed 0 bases, with 9 bases lying between them. The CDR3 spans 15 residues. CDR1 is MNHEY, CDR2 SMNVEV, per germline (reference sequence). CDR3 sequence reads: CASSLTVISTDTQYF. CDR3 DNA: TGTGCCAGCAGTTTAACCGTAATTAGCACAGATACGCAGTATTTT.

This chain joins TRBV9 and TRBJ1-4; D not certain. Per the germline V gene, CDR1 is SGDLS and CDR2 is YYNGEE. Between the trimmed V and J ends, which lost 4 bases and 7 bases, there was a span of 17 bases. The CDR3 is made up of 15 amino acids. This CDR3 reads CASSLTGFRGEKLFF. The CDR3 DNA sequence: TGTGCCAGCAGCCTAACGGGTTTTAGAGGTGAAAAACTGTTTTTT. Full variable domain (missing parts from reference TRBV9 and TRBJ1-4): DSGVTQTPKHLITATGQRVTLRCSPRSGDLSVYWYQQSLDQGLQFLIQYYNGEERAKGNILERFSAQQFPDLHSELNLSSLELGDSALYFCASSLTGFRGEKLFFGSGTQLSVL.

The J gene is TRBJ2-1, the V gene TRBV6-5; the D gene could be TRBD1 or TRBD2 (5 bases each). V shed 6 bases and J shed 6 bases, with 15 bases lying between them. This CDR3 is built from 14 residues. Germline CDR1 reads MNHEY; CDR2 reads SVGAGI. The CDR3 sequence: CASSLGGTPNEQFF. In DNA form, the CDR3 reads TGTGCCAGCAGCCTTGGGGGTACACCCAATGAGCAGTTCTTC.

The DNA for the CDR3 is TGTGCTAGTGCCTGGGGCAGCTACGAGCAGTACTTC. Translating gives CASAWGSYEQYF. J is TRBJ2-7 and V is TRBV12-5; perhaps TRBD1 as D (5 bases). CDR3 length equals 12 residues. Germline V CDR1 and CDR2: LGHNT, FRNRAP. V lost 7 bases and J 3 bases, leaving 10 bases between the germline ends.

The rearrangement links TRBV27 to TRBJ1-1; D ambiguous. CDR1 is MNHEY and CDR2 is SMNVEV in the germline V gene (reference sequence). V dropped 0 bases and J dropped 6 bases, with 8 bases sitting between them. The CDR3 runs 13 residues. The CDR3 sequence: CASSLSRAAEAFF. The CDR3 bases are TGTGCCAGCAGTTTATCACGGGCTGCTGAAGCTTTCTTT.

CDR3 sequence (DNA): TGTGCCAGCAGCTTAGGACGCGGGAGAGGGGAGCTGTTTTTT. Translation gives CASSLGRGRGELFF. The chain combines TRBV13 with TRBJ2-2; TRBD2 agrees at 7 bases. Trimming took 0 bases from V and 8 from J; bases not matched to a gene: 3. CDR1 is PRHDT and CDR2 is FYEKMQ in the germline V gene (reference sequence). The CDR3 length is 14 residues.

The chain employs TRBV13 and TRBJ2-2, with 8 positions matching TRBD2. From germline, CDR1 is PRHDT and CDR2 FYEKMQ (reference sequence). The CDR3 has 14 residues. V shed 5 bases, J shed 7 bases, and the junction held 6 bases outside the gene matches. CDR3 coding DNA: TGTGCCAGCAGCCCAGGGACTAGTGGCGGGGAGCTGTTTTTT. As protein: CASSPGTSGGELFF.

The genes are TRBV7-9 and TRBJ2-7; TRBD2 is a possible D gene (5 bases). CDR1 is SEHNR and CDR2 is FQNEAQ in the germline V gene (reference sequence). V lost 5 bases and J lost 3, with 8 bases in between. This CDR3 region has 12 residues. The CDR3 bases are TGTGCCAGCAGCCCAGAGGGCTACGAGCAGTACTTC. Translation gives CASSPEGYEQYF.

V and J are TRBV2 and TRBJ1-4; TRBD1 matches 9 bases. Germline assignment: CDR1 SNHLY and CDR2 FYNNEI. With 6 bases clipped from V and 6 bases from J, the junction kept 5 bases outside the gene matches. CDR3 length equals 14 residues. The CDR3 nucleotides are TGTGCCAGCAGAGAACAGGGGGCGCATGAAAAACTGTTTTTT. It translates to CASREQGAHEKLFF.

This sequence joins TRBV6-5 and TRBJ1-2; possibly TRBD1 for D (5 bases). CDR3 size: 14 residues. Germline V gene data show CDR1 as MNHEY and CDR2 as SVGAGI. The germline V and J ends were trimmed by 5 bases and 3 bases, with 13 bases remaining between them. The CDR3 nucleotides read TGTGCCAGCAGTGAAGGGGTAACGGACTATGGCTACACCTTC. Translation: CASSEGVTDYGYTF.

DNA of the CDR3: TGTGCCAGCAGTTGGGGGGGGGCGGGAGGAGGAAATGAGCAGTTCTTC. It translates to CASSWGGAGGGNEQFF. The gene calls are TRBV27 and TRBJ2-1, with 8 bases lining up with TRBD2. V trimming: 4 bases; J trimming: 7 bases; junction bases outside the gene matches: 12. Germline-derived CDR1 and CDR2 are MNHEY and SMNVEV (reference sequence). The CDR3 sequence is 16 residues long.

A few counts support this clone. The rearrangement links TRBV4-3 to TRBJ2-1; 12 nucleotides match TRBD2. The V segment lost 4 bases and the J segment 2 bases; nucleotides outside the gene matches: 3. This CDR3 comprises 16 residues. CDR1 is LGHNA and CDR2 is YSLEER in the germline V gene. This chain's CDR3 is CASSPGLAGTYNEQFF. DNA of the CDR3: TGCGCCAGCAGCCCTGGACTAGCGGGGACCTACAATGAGCAGTTCTTC.